Listed below are T cell receptor beta chains from one sample, sequenced in a study of tumor-infiltrating lymphocytes in primary liver carcinoma. TCRdb itself ran the multiplex PCR reads through MiXCR, one entry per CDR3 protein. The sample shows 250,000 to 350,000 distinct CDR3 sequences, approximately 54% of them seen only once. The source material was peripheral blood. The origin of the receptors is a woman younger than 45 with primary liver carcinoma and hepatitis B virus infection. Both conserved end residues are part of each CDR3. A D gene is named only where the DNA matches it firmly. Not every row has a clone size; where given, it reads once, few, many or a size class.

>-|TRBJ2-2|TRBV30|-
TGTGCCTGGCGAGGGAGTACCGGCACCGGGGAGCTGTTTTTT
CAWRGSTGTGELFF
>-|TRBJ2-3|TRBV6-4|TRBD2
TGTGCCAGCAGTGGACAAGCGGGAGGAACAGATACGCAGTATTTT
CASSGQAGGTDTQYF
>-|TRBJ2-1|TRBV12-3/TRBV12-4|TRBD2
TGTGCCAGCACCCCCCCTTGGGCTAGCGGACTCAATGAGCAGTTCTTC
CASTPPWASGLNEQFF
>many|TRBJ1-2|TRBV6-1|-
TGTGCCAGCAGTGAACTCGCAGGGCCCTATGGCTACACCTTC
CASSELAGPYGYTF
>few|TRBJ1-4|TRBV6-5|-
TGTGCCAGCAGTTACTCGGGCGGGACGATTAATGAAAAACTGTTTTTT
CASSYSGGTINEKLFF
>-|TRBJ2-3|TRBV4-1|TRBD2
TGCGCCAGCAGCCAAGGGACTAGCGGTGTAGAGTATTTT
CASSQGTSGVEYF
>many|TRBJ2-2|TRBV29-1|TRBD2
TGCAGCGTTGAATGGCGGGAGTACACCGGGGAGCTGTTTTTT
CSVEWREYTGELFF
>-|TRBJ2-1|TRBV5-1|TRBD2
TGCGCCAGCAGCTTGGCGACTAGCGGGAGGGCCCGGGTCAATGAGCAGTTCTTC
CASSLATSGRARVNEQFF
>few|TRBJ2-1|TRBV6-5|-
TGTGCCAGCAGTTCAAGTAGTGTCGGATTTTTAAATGAGCAGTTCTTC
CASSSSSVGFLNEQFF
>-|TRBJ2-1|TRBV11-2|-
TGTGTCAGCAGCTTAAGCCTGGACGGGAACTACAATGAGCAGCTCTTC
CVSSLSLDGNYNEQLF
>-|TRBJ2-3|TRBV11-2|TRBD2
TGTGCAACTGGAGTAGCGGGAGGGCTTATAGGCACAGATGCGCAGTATTTT
CATGVAGGLIGTDAQYF
>many|TRBJ2-2|TRBV2|-
TGTGCCAGCAGTGGAGTCAGTCTAAACACCGGGGAGCTGTTTTTT
CASSGVSLNTGELFF
>-|TRBJ2-3|TRBV3-1|-
TGTGCCAGCAGCCAAGATACGGCGGGCCTACTCACAGATACGCAGTATTTT
CASSQDTAGLLTDTQYF
>-|TRBJ1-5|TRBV28|-
TGTGTCAGCAGTAAGGGGGGTGGCTTAAATCAGCCCCAGCATTTT
CVSSKGGGLNQPQHF
>-|TRBJ2-5|TRBV7-8|-
TGTGCCAGCAGCTTAAAGGAGGGCAGGGTAGAGACCCAGTACTTC
CASSLKEGRVETQYF
>-|TRBJ2-7|TRBV6-5|TRBD1
TGTGCCAGCAGTCAACCAGGGGGACCCGAGCAGTACTTC
CASSQPGGPEQYF
>-|TRBJ1-1|TRBV5-5|-
TGTGCCATCAGTCCGGGACCGATCCAGAACACTGAAGCTTTCTTT
CAISPGPIQNTEAFF
>many|TRBJ1-5|TRBV12-3/TRBV12-4|-
TGTGCCAGCAGCGCCGGGACTTATCAGCCCCAGCATTTT
CASSAGTYQPQHF
>many|TRBJ1-2|TRBV4-3|TRBD1
TGCGCCAGCAGCCAAGATTCGACAGGGGGCGGCTACACCTTC
CASSQDSTGGGYTF
>-|TRBJ2-1|TRBV5-4|-
TGTGCCAGGAGCTCCCGTCTCGCAGGTTCATACAATGAGCAGTTCTTC
CARSSRLAGSYNEQFF
>-|TRBJ2-1|TRBV11-2|-
TGTGCCGGCAGCATCCCAGGCTACAATGAACAGTTCTTC
CAGSIPGYNEQFF
>-|TRBJ2-1|TRBV7-2|-
TGTGCCAGCAGCTTAGGAGGAGTAAGCTCCTACAATGAGCAGTTCTTC
CASSLGGVSSYNEQFF
>-|TRBJ1-1|TRBV11-1|TRBD1
TGTGCCAGCAGCTCAGGGGGGAAGGGCACTGAAGCTTTCTTC
CASSSGGKGTEAFF
>-|TRBJ2-7|TRBV7-8|TRBD2
TGTGCCAGCAGCTTACCCGAACCGGGACTAGCGGGAAACACCAGACTCGACGAGCAGTACTTC
CASSLPEPGLAGNTRLDEQYF
>many|TRBJ2-6|TRBV12-3/TRBV12-4|-
TGTGCCAGCAGTTTCCGGCAGTCTGGGGCCAACGTCCTGACTTTC
CASSFRQSGANVLTF
>many|TRBJ2-1|TRBV5-6|-
TGTGCCAGCAGCAGAAGTGCTGAGCAGTTCTTC
CASSRSAEQFF
>-|TRBJ2-5|TRBV5-1|-
TGCGCCAGCAGTCGTCTTGGGGAGACCCAGTACTTC
CASSRLGETQYF
>-|TRBJ2-3|TRBV12-3/TRBV12-4|-
TGTGCTAGCAGACCCGGAACGCTAAGCGCAGATACGCAGTATTTT
CASRPGTLSADTQYF
>-|TRBJ2-1|TRBV18|-
TGTGCCAGTACCCCACCACCCGGGACAAAGCAGTTCTTC
CASTPPPGTKQFF
>many|TRBJ1-2|TRBV29-1|TRBD1
TGCAGCGTTGGGGACAGGGGGCGCGATGGCTACACCTTC
CSVGDRGRDGYTF
>-|TRBJ2-7|TRBV7-9|-
TGTGCCAGCAGCCCTGCGACTCTGGCGGGAAACTGGTACGAGCAGTACTTC
CASSPATLAGNWYEQYF
>once|TRBJ2-1|TRBV7-2|TRBD2
TGTGCCAGCAGCTCAGGACTGGCGGGAGGGGGCTACAATGAGCAGTTCTTC
CASSSGLAGGGYNEQFF